This T cell receptor (beta chain) is drawn from a study of blood T cell repertoires in COVID-19. The wider study: Sites in the United States, Italy and Spain provided acute and convalescent COVID-19 samples. Sources were T cells, B-cell-depleted T cells, or PBMCs; the material itself was cDNA or gDNA.

Clones were sequenced by immunoSEQ multiplex PCR, and TCRdb holds only the in-frame ones, with some missing. The table includes roughly 92,000 clones, approximately 83% detected once. There are 15 residues in the CDR3. Material for sequencing was peripheral blood. This TCR was sampled from a woman older than 75 with active or convalescent COVID-19. The chain recombines TRBV21-1 with TRBJ2-7; the table gives TRBD1 as D, unverified against the DNA. TRBV21-1 is termed a pseudogene. CDR3 sequence reads: CASISGQGALYEQYF. The CDR3 DNA sequence: TGTGCCAGCATCTCGGGACAGGGGGCTTTATACGAGCAGTACTTC.